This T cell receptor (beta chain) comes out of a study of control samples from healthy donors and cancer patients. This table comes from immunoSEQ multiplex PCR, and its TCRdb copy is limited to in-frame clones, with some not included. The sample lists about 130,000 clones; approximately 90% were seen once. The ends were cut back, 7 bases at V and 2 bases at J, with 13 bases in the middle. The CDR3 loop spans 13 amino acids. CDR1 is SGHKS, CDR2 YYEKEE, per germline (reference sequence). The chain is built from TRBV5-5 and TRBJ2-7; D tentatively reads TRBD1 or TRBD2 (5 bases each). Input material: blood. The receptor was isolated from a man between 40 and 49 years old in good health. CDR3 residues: CASRRWGTYEQYF. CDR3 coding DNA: TGTGCCAGCCGTCGGTGGGGGACCTACGAGCAGTACTTC. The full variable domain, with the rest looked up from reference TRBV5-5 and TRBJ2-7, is DAGVTQSPTHLIKTRGQQVTLRCSPISGHKSVSWYQQVLGQGPQFIFQYYEKEERGRGNFPDRFSARQFPNYSSELNVNALLLGDSALYLCASRRWGTYEQYFGPGTRLTVT.